The 30 T cell receptor beta chains listed next were all sequenced from one sample in a study of cytomegalovirus exposure and HLA in healthy donors. The primer mix had 60 Vbeta and 13 Jbeta primers. The repertoire was sequenced with immunoSEQ multiplex PCR; TCRdb's copy has only in-frame clones and lacks some. The sample lists over 150,000 clones; about two thirds were seen once. The sequenced material came from PBMCs. Receptor source: a woman aged 25 to 45 in good health and CMV-seronegative.

In its sample, this clone was seen once. The chain has TRBV4-1 and TRBJ2-6; 8 bases match TRBD1. The CDR3 runs to 18 residues. Germline values: CDR1 MGHRA, CDR2 YSYEKL. V was clipped by 5 bases and J by 0 bases; unmatched bases: 9. In DNA form, the CDR3 reads TGCGCCAGCAGCGCCCTACAGGGGGACTTCTCTGGGGCCAACGTCCTGACTTTC. This gives the protein CASSALQGDFSGANVLTF.

This clone turned up a few times. The chain couples TRBV4-2 to TRBJ2-5, with D unresolved. Germline V gene sequence: CDR1 LGHNA, CDR2 YNFKEQ. Deletions cut 1 base from V and 1 base from J, with 7 bases between. There are 14 residues in the CDR3. The DNA for the CDR3 is TGTGCCAGCAGCCAAGGCTACCCCCAAGAGACCCAGTACTTC. It translates to CASSQGYPQETQYF.

Here the CDR3 reads CASMPSGSSYNEQFF. The CDR3 coding sequence is TGTGCCAGCATGCCTAGCGGGAGCTCCTACAATGAGCAGTTCTTC. The chain carries TRBV28 and TRBJ2-1; 10 nucleotides agree with TRBD2. V was clipped by 7 bases and J by 0 bases; unmatched bases: 3. Germline loops: CDR1 MDHEN, CDR2 SYDVKM. This CDR3 is built from 15 residues.

This clone was counted a few times. Other DNA sequences within the sample encode an identical CDR3. The gene calls are TRBV2 and TRBJ1-1; 7 nucleotides match TRBD1. V dropped 2 bases and J dropped 8; count of bases not matched to a gene: 8. There are 14 residues in the CDR3. The germline V gene encodes CDR1 SNHLY and CDR2 FYNNEI. This CDR3 is CASSEPLQTGEAFF. The CDR3 DNA reads as TGTGCCAGCAGTGAACCTCTCCAGACAGGGGAAGCTTTCTTT.

This clone was seen once. This sequence joins TRBV28 and TRBJ1-2, with TRBD1 matching 9 bases. CDR1 and CDR2 from the germline V gene are MDHEN and SYDVKM. V shed 6 bases, J shed 8 bases, and the junction held 10 bases outside the gene matches. The CDR3 has 14 residues. As DNA, the CDR3 is TGTGCCAGCAGCTTCGGGGACAGGGAGTTAGGCTACACCTTC. This codes for CASSFGDRELGYTF.

The chain recombines TRBV18 with TRBJ2-7, with TRBD2 matching over 14 bases. CDR1 is KGHSH and CDR2 is LQKENI in the germline V gene. CDR3 length: 15 residues. V lost 5 bases to trimming and J lost 2 bases; unmatched junction nucleotides: 2. CDR3 loop: CASSTGLAGAYEQYF. DNA for the CDR3: TGTGCCAGCTCAACGGGACTAGCGGGGGCCTACGAGCAGTACTTC.

The chain has TRBV28 and TRBJ1-2, with a possible D match to TRBD1 (5 bases). CDR1 is MDHEN, CDR2 SYDVKM, per germline. Deletions cut 2 bases from V and 8 bases from J, with 9 bases between. The CDR3 runs 12 residues. The CDR3 spells CASSLKGHGYTF. DNA of the CDR3: TGTGCCAGCAGTTTAAAAGGACACGGCTACACCTTC.

This clone was seen only a few times. V usage is TRBV9 and J usage is TRBJ2-3; 11 nucleotides align to TRBD2. V shed 3 bases and J 2 bases; nucleotides not matched to a gene: 5. This CDR3 region has 16 residues. Germline CDR1 is SGDLS and CDR2 is YYNGEE. This CDR3 is CASSGSGGAVTDTQYF. Written as DNA, the CDR3 is TGTGCCAGCAGCGGTAGCGGGGGGGCGGTCACAGATACGCAGTATTTT.

The V and J genes are TRBV28 and TRBJ1-5; 10 bases fit TRBD1. The CDR3 is made up of 15 amino acids. The V gene's germline CDR1 is MDHEN and CDR2 SYDVKM. V was clipped by 2 bases and J by 6 bases; unmatched bases: 4. The CDR3 sequence: CASSLGTGVRQPQHF. CDR3 nucleotides: TGTGCCAGCAGTTTAGGGACAGGGGTTCGTCAGCCCCAGCATTTT. Supplemented by reference TRBV28 and TRBJ1-5, the full variable domain reads DVKVTQSSRYLVKRTGEKVFLECVQDMDHENMFWYRQDPGLGLRLIYFSYDVKMKEKGDIPEGYSVSREKKERFSLILESASTNQTSMYLCASSLGTGVRQPQHFGDGTRLSIL.

J is TRBJ2-5 and V is TRBV29-1, with 8 positions matching TRBD1. The DNA end is more similar to TRBJ2-7, so the J call may be wrong. The CDR3 length is 12 residues. Germline assignment: CDR1 SQVTM and CDR2 ANQGSEA. The CDR3 DNA is TGCAGCGGCGGACAGGGTTATAGCGAGCAGTACTTC. This translates into CSGGQGYSEQYF.

As for this clone: At one of its ends the junction is not consistent with the germline gene, which may arise from a read error. The chain joins TRBV6-6 to TRBJ1-2; 7 nucleotides agree with TRBD1. CDR1 and CDR2 (germline): MNHNY, SVGAGI (reference sequence). The CDR3 is 12 amino acids. The DNA for the CDR3 is TGTGCCAGCAACCCAGGGGGACAGCATAATGCCTTC. Translated, it gives CASNPGGQHNAF.

The CDR3 region is CASVRQGGPNTEAFF. CDR3 DNA sequence: TGTGCCAGCGTCAGGCAGGGGGGACCGAACACTGAAGCTTTCTTT. This chain links TRBV2 with TRBJ1-1; 7 bases are a match to TRBD1. The trim removed 8 bases at V and 1 base at J, leaving 10 bases unmatched. This CDR3 has 15 amino acids. CDR1 is SNHLY, CDR2 FYNNEI, per germline.

This clone was detected once. This sequence joins TRBV9 and TRBJ1-4; D may be TRBD1 (6 bases). The germline V gene has CDR1 SGDLS and CDR2 YYNGEE. The V and J ends lost 4 bases and 0 bases respectively, with 16 bases between them. The CDR3 has 17 residues. The CDR3 region is CASSPRGAAATNEKLFF. Here the CDR3 DNA reads TGTGCCAGCAGCCCCAGGGGAGCGGCAGCAACTAATGAAAAACTGTTTTTT.

The chain links TRBV2 to TRBJ1-4, with D perhaps matching TRBD1 (6 bases). CDR1 is SNHLY and CDR2 is FYNNEI in the germline V gene. The CDR3 has 14 residues. Trimming shortened V by 3 bases and J by 6 bases, and 11 bases separated the two germline ends. The CDR3 nucleotides are TGTGCCAGCAGTGAGATGGGGGCGCATGAAAAACTGTTTTTT. Its protein is CASSEMGAHEKLFF.

The genes are TRBV28 and TRBJ2-2; D is perhaps TRBD2 (6 bases). Germline CDR1 and CDR2: MDHEN and SYDVKM. This CDR3 is built from 16 residues. The V end lost 4 bases, the J end lost 0 bases, and 12 bases lay between the germline ends. This chain's CDR3 is CASSYGRDPNTGELFF. DNA for the CDR3: TGTGCCAGCAGTTATGGGCGGGACCCGAACACCGGGGAGCTGTTTTTT.

The rearrangement joins TRBV19 to TRBJ1-4, with 7 bases matching TRBD1. The CDR3 contains 15 residues. The germline V gene encodes CDR1 LNHDA and CDR2 SQIVND (reference sequence). Losses at the gene ends were 5 bases for V and 6 bases for J; bases not matched to a gene: 9. In nucleotides, the CDR3 is TGTGCCAGTAGTCCAATACAGGGGAAGGATGAAAAACTGTTTTTT. Amino acids: CASSPIQGKDEKLFF.

This clone has a single count. The chain has TRBV5-1 and TRBJ2-7; 9 bases match TRBD1. V dropped 4 bases and J dropped 5; count of bases not matched to a gene: 7. CDR1 and CDR2 (germline): SGHRS, YFSETQ. The CDR3 sequence is 14 residues long. The CDR3 sequence is CASSPRQGVNEQYF. The CDR3 DNA follows: TGCGCCAGCAGCCCCAGACAGGGGGTGAACGAGCAGTACTTC. The full variable domain, its missing parts supplied by reference TRBV5-1 and TRBJ2-7, is KAGVTQTPRYLIKTRGQQVTLSCSPISGHRSVSWYQQTPGQGLQFLFEYFSETQRNKGNFPGRFSGRQFSNSRSEMNVSTLELGDSALYLCASSPRQGVNEQYFGPGTRLTVT.

V usage is TRBV9 and J usage is TRBJ2-3; D gene ambiguous. From germline, CDR1 is SGDLS and CDR2 YYNGEE. Trimming took 0 bases from V and 0 from J, leaving 5 bases between them. The CDR3 length is 14 residues. The chain's CDR3 is CASSVDWSTDTQYF. In nucleotides, the CDR3 is TGTGCCAGCAGCGTAGACTGGAGCACAGATACGCAGTATTTT. The whole variable domain, remainder taken from reference TRBV9 and TRBJ2-3, is DSGVTQTPKHLITATGQRVTLRCSPRSGDLSVYWYQQSLDQGLQFLIQYYNGEERAKGNILERFSAQQFPDLHSELNLSSLELGDSALYFCASSVDWSTDTQYFGPGTRLTVL.

This clone was counted between two and nine times. The chain carries TRBV5-1 and TRBJ2-1, with 7 bases aligning to TRBD1. Germline-derived CDR1 and CDR2 are SGHRS and YFSETQ. The V gene end was trimmed by 5 bases and the J gene end by 5 bases; junction bases not matched to a gene: 4. The CDR3 has 13 residues. CDR3 protein: CASSYGTDNEQFF. CDR3 DNA: TGCGCCAGCAGTTACGGGACAGACAATGAGCAGTTCTTC.

The chain is built from TRBV19 and TRBJ2-5; 9 bases are shared with TRBD1. The CDR3 has 14 amino acids. Germline-derived CDR1 and CDR2 are LNHDA and SQIVND (reference sequence). With V trimmed by 8 bases and J by 0 bases, 4 bases remained unmatched. CDR3 residues: CASWGQGYQETQYF. The CDR3 DNA is TGTGCCAGTTGGGGACAGGGTTACCAAGAGACCCAGTACTTC.

The chain is built from TRBV7-6 and TRBJ2-1; TRBD1 is a possible D gene (5 bases). CDR3 length: 15 amino acids. Trimming removed 2 bases at V and 3 bases at J, with 11 bases between. The germline V gene encodes CDR1 SGHVS and CDR2 FNYEAQ. The CDR3 DNA reads as TGTGCCAGCAGCTTAATGCAGGGTTACTACAATGAGCAGTTCTTC. It is translated as CASSLMQGYYNEQFF.

The chain couples TRBV13 to TRBJ2-3; TRBD2 might be the D (6 bases). Germline-derived CDR1 and CDR2 are PRHDT and FYEKMQ (reference sequence). The CDR3 has 16 amino acids. V lost 4 bases to trimming and J lost 0 bases, with 14 bases between them. The CDR3 protein is CASSSPGGASTDTQYF. The DNA of the CDR3 is TGTGCCAGCAGCTCCCCTGGCGGGGCTAGCACAGATACGCAGTATTTT.

The chain recombines TRBV28 with TRBJ2-1, with D possibly TRBD1 on 5 matching bases. Trimming pared 7 bases from V and 5 bases from J, leaving 9 bases between. The V gene's germline CDR1 is MDHEN and CDR2 SYDVKM. CDR3 length: 12 amino acids. CDR3 sequence (DNA): TGTGCCAGCAATTACAGGAACAATGAGCAGTTCTTC. Translation: CASNYRNNEQFF.

The rearrangement uses TRBV28 and TRBJ1-3, with TRBD1 identical over 7 bases. This CDR3 comprises 15 residues. CDR1 is MDHEN and CDR2 is SYDVKM in the germline V gene. V lost 1 base, J lost 8 bases, and 8 bases stayed unmatched. The CDR3 reads CASSLSPTGLDTIYF. The CDR3 bases are TGTGCCAGCAGTTTATCTCCGACAGGGCTGGACACCATATATTTT.

The chain carries TRBV4-1 and TRBJ2-7; a possible D gene is TRBD1 (5 bases). CDR1 and CDR2 from the germline V gene are MGHRA and YSYEKL. The CDR3 covers 13 residues. With 4 bases removed from V and 3 bases from J, the gap between germline ends came to 10 bases. CDR3 coding DNA: TGCGCCAGCAGCCGACAGACAAGCTACGAGCAGTACTTC. Its translation: CASSRQTSYEQYF.

The CDR3 DNA sequence: TGTGCCACCAGCAGAGTTGCGGAGACCCAGTACTTC. Amino acids: CATSRVAETQYF. This chain links TRBV15 with TRBJ2-5; D is unresolved. There are 12 residues in the CDR3. Deletions cut 1 base from V and 5 bases from J, with 5 bases between. CDR1 LNHNV and CDR2 YYDKDF come from the germline V gene (reference sequence).

The chain recombines TRBV18 with TRBJ2-7; 8 nucleotides agree with TRBD1. The CDR3 contains 14 residues. The germline V gene has CDR1 KGHSH and CDR2 LQKENI. V was clipped by 6 bases and J by 3 bases; unmatched bases: 7. The DNA of the CDR3 is TGTGCCAGCTCCCCCTTGGGACAGGACTACGAGCAGTACTTC. As protein: CASSPLGQDYEQYF.

This chain joins TRBV7-8 and TRBJ2-5; 10 bases map to TRBD1. CDR1 is SGHVS, CDR2 FQNEAQ, per germline. This CDR3 is built from 15 residues. Trimming at V came to 4 bases and at J to 4 bases, leaving 6 bases not matched to a gene. The CDR3 protein is CASSSPGTGVETQYF. DNA for the CDR3: TGTGCCAGCAGCTCCCCGGGGACAGGGGTAGAGACCCAGTACTTC.

This clone was seen just once. The chain combines TRBV10-3 with TRBJ2-2; tentatively, D is TRBD1 (6 bases). CDR3 length: 14 amino acids. Trimming took 7 bases from V and 0 from J, leaving 9 bases between them. Per the germline V gene, CDR1 is ENHRY and CDR2 is SYGVKD. The CDR3 here is CAITGQTNTGELFF. As DNA, the CDR3 is TGTGCCATCACTGGACAGACGAACACCGGGGAGCTGTTTTTT.

The V and J genes are TRBV2 and TRBJ1-2, with TRBD1 matching over 7 bases. The CDR3 loop spans 16 amino acids. Germline-derived CDR1 and CDR2 are SNHLY and FYNNEI. V lost 5 bases to trimming and J lost 5 bases; unmatched junction nucleotides: 14. This CDR3 is CASSSNRGPGSYGYTF. The CDR3 DNA sequence: TGTGCCAGCAGTTCAAACAGGGGTCCAGGGTCGTATGGCTACACCTTC.